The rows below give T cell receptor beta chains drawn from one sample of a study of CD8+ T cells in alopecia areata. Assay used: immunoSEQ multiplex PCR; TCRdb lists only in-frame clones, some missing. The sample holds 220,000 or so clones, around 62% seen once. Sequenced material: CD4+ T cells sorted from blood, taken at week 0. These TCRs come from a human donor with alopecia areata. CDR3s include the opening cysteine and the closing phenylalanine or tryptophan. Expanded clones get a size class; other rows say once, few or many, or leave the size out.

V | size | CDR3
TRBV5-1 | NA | CASSPRGTVNTEAFF
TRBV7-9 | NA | CASSPQGGNSPLHF
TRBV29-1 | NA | CSVEGWLEGNEQYF
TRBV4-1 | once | CASSQGPYEQYF
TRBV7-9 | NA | CASSTTDTQYF
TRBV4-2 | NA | CASSHRGAATNEKLFF
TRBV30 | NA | CAWSPLPAVGSTDTQYF
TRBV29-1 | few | CSVEGRDSGNTIYF
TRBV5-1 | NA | CASSWATSGGPQNIQYF
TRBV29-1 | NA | CSVEERASTDTQYF
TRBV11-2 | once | CASSPPGRADSEQYF
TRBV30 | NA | CAWSVRGLGEQYF
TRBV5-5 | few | CASSLGLAGGSSTDTQYF
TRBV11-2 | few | CASRQTVNTEAFF
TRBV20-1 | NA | CSAYLGETQYF
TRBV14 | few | CASSQSRWTQYF
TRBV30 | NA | CAWSVHMGNQPQHF
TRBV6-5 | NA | CASSYRGGYEQYF
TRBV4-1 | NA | CASSGTGPAYEQYF
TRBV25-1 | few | CASSEGGDEQFF
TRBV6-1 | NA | CASTTSPTDTQYF
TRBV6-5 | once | CASRDRAANGYTF
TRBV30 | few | CAGIPRATGELFF
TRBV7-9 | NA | CASSSTGQETQYF
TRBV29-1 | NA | CSARDRGHEQYF
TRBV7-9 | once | CASGDHGRALEQYF